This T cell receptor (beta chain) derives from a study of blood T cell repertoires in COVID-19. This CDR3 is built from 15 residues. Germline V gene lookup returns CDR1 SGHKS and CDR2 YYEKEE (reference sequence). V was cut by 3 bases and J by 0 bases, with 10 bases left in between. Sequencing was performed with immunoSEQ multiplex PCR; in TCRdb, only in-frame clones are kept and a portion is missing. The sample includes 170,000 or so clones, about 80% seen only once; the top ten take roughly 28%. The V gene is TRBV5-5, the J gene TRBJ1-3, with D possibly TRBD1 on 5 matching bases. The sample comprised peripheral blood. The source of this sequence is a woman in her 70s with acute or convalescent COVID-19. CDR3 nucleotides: TGTGCCAGCAGCTCCGACAGCATCTCTGGAAACACCATATATTTT. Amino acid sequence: CASSSDSISGNTIYF.